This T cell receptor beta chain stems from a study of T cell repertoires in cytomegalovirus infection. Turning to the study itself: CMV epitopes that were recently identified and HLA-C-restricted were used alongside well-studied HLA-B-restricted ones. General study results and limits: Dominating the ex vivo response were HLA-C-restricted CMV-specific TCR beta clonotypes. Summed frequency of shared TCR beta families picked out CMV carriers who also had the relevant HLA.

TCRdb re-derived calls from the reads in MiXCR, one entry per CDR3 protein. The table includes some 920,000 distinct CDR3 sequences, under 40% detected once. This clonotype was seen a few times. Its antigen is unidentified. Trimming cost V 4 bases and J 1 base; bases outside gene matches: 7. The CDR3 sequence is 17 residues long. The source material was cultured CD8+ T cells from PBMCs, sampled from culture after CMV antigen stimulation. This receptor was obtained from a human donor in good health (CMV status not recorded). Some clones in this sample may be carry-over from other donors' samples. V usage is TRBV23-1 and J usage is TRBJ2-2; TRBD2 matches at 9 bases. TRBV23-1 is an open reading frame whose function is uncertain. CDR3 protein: CASSRIRTSVNTGELFF. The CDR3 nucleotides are TGCGCCAGCAGTCGGATTAGGACTAGCGTGAACACCGGGGAGCTGTTTTTT.